This T cell receptor (beta chain) was identified in a study of shared clonotypes between healthy human individuals. The deep-level immunoSEQ assay was used. Sequencing used immunoSEQ multiplex PCR; TCRdb keeps in-frame clones, though not all of them. The sample records over 2 million clones, about 95% being singletons. The CDR3 runs 15 residues. V shed 5 bases, J shed 5 bases, and the junction held 10 bases outside the gene matches. CDR1 is PRHDT, CDR2 FYEKMQ, per germline (reference sequence). Sample: naive CD4+ T cells sorted from blood. Subset reported: CD45RA+ positively selected. The TCR was taken from a man between 18 and 35 years old in good health. The rearrangement links TRBV13 to TRBJ2-7; 9 nucleotides agree with TRBD2. This CDR3 is CASSRAGTSRDEQYF. The CDR3 region has the DNA TGTGCCAGCAGCCGCGCCGGGACTAGCCGCGACGAGCAGTACTTC.